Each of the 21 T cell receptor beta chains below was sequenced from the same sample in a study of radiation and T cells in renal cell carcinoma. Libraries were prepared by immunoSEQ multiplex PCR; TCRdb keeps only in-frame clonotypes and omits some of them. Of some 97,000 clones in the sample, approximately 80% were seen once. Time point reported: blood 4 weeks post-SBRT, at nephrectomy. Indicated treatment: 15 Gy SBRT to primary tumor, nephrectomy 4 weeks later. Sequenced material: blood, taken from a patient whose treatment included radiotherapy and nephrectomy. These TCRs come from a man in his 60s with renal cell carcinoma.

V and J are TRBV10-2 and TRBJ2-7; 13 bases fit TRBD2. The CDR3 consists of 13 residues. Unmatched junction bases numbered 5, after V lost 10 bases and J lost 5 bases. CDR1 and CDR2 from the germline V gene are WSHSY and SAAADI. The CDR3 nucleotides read TGCGCCACCCGGACTAGCGGGAGCCACGAGCAGTACTTC. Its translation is CATRTSGSHEQYF.

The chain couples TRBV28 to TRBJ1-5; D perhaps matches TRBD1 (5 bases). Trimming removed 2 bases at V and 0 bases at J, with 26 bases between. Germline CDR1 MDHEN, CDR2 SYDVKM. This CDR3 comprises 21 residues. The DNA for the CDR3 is TGTGCCAGCAGTTTAGTCATTGGGGGTTGGGAGAGGTTGAATAGCAATCAGCCCCAGCATTTT. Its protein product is CASSLVIGGWERLNSNQPQHF.

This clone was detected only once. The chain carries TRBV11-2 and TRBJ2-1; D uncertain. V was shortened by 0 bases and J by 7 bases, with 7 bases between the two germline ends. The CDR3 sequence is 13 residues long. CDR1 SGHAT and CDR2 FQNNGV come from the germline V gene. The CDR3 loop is CASSLEASNEQFF. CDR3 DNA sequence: TGTGCCAGCAGCTTAGAGGCCTCTAATGAGCAGTTCTTC.

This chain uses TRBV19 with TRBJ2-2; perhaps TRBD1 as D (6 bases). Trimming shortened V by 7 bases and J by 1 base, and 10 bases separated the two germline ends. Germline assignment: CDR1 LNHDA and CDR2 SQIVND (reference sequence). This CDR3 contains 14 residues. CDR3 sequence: CASIGTRNTGELFF. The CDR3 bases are TGTGCCAGTATCGGGACAAGGAACACCGGGGAGCTGTTTTTT.

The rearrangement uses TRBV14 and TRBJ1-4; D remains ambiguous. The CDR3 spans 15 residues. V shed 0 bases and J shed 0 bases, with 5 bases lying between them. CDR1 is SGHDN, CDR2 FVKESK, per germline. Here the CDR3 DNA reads TGTGCCAGCAGCCAAGATCAAACAACTAATGAAAAACTGTTTTTT. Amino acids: CASSQDQTTNEKLFF. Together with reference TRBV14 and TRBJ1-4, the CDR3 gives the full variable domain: EAGVTQFPSHSVIEKGQTVTLRCDPISGHDNLYWYRRVMGKEIKFLLHFVKESKQDESGMPNNRFLAERTGGTYSTLKVQPAELEDSGVYFCASSQDQTTNEKLFFGSGTQLSVL.

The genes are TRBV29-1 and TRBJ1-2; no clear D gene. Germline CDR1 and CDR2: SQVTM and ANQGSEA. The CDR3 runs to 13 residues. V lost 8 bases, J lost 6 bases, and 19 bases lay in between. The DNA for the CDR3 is TGCAGCACCCGGTTGAGCGGCTACGATGGCTACACCTTC. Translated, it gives CSTRLSGYDGYTF.

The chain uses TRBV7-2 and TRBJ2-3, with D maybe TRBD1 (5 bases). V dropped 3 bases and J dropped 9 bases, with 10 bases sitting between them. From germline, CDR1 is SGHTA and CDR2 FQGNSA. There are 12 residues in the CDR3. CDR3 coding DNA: TGTGCCAGCAGCTTCTCCTGGGGCACGCAGTATTTT. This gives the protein CASSFSWGTQYF. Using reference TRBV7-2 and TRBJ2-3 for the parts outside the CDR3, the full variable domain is GAGVSQSPSNKVTEKGKDVELRCDPISGHTALYWYRQSLGQGLEFLIYFQGNSAPDKSGLPSDRFSAERTGGSVSTLTIQRTQQEDSAVYLCASSFSWGTQYFGPGTRLTVL.

CDR3 residues: CASSVEVGLADNEQFF. CDR3 nucleotides: TGTGCCAGCAGCGTAGAGGTGGGACTAGCGGACAATGAGCAGTTCTTC. The chain carries TRBV9 and TRBJ2-1, with 11 bases matching TRBD2. With V trimmed by 0 bases and J by 5 bases, 4 bases remained unmatched. This CDR3 spans 16 amino acids. The germline CDR1 and CDR2 sequences are SGDLS and YYNGEE.

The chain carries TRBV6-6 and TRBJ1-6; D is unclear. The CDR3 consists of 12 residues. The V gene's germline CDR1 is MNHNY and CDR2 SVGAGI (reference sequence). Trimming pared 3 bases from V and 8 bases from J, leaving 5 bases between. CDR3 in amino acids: CASSYSDSPLHF. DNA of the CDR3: TGTGCCAGCAGTTATAGTGATTCACCCCTCCACTTT.

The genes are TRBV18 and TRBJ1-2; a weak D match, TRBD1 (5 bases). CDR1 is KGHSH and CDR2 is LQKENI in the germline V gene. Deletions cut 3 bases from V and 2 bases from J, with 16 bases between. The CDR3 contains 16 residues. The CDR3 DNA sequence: TGTGCCAGCTCACCGTCCGGGGGGGAAAGGAACTATGGCTACACCTTC. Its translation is CASSPSGGERNYGYTF. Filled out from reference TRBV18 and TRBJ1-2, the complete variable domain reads NAGVMQNPRHLVRRRGQEARLRCSPMKGHSHVYWYRQLPEEGLKFMVYLQKENIIDESGMPKERFSAEFPKEGPSILRIQQVVRGDSAAYFCASSPSGGERNYGYTFGSGTRLTVV.

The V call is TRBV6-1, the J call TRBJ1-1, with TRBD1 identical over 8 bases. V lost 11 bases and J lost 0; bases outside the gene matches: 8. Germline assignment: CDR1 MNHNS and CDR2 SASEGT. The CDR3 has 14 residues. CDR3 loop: CAVHYRGMNTEAFF. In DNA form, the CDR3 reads TGTGCCGTACACTACAGGGGGATGAACACTGAAGCTTTCTTT.

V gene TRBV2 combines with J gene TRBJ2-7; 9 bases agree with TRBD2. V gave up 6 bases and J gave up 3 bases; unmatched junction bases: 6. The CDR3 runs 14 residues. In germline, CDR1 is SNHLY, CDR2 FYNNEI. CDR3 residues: CASRNSGSSYEQYF. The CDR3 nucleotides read TGTGCCAGCAGAAATAGCGGGAGTAGCTACGAGCAGTACTTC.

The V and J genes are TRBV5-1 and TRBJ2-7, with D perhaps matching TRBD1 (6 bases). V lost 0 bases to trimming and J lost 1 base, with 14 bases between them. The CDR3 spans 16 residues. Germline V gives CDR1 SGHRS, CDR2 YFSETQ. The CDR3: CASSLGPGATSYEQYF. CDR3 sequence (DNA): TGCGCCAGCAGCTTGGGGCCAGGGGCTACGTCCTACGAGCAGTACTTC.

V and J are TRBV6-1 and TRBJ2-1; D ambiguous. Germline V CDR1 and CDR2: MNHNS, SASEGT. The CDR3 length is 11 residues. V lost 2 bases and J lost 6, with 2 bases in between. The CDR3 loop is CASSEFNEQFF. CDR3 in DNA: TGTGCCAGCAGTGAATTCAATGAGCAGTTCTTC.

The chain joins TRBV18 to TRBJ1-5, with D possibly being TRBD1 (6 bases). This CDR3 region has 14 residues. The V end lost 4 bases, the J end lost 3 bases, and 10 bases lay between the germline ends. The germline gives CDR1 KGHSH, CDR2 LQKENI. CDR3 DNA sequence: TGTGCCAGCTCACAGGGGGTCAACAATCAGCCCCAGCATTTT. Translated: CASSQGVNNQPQHF.

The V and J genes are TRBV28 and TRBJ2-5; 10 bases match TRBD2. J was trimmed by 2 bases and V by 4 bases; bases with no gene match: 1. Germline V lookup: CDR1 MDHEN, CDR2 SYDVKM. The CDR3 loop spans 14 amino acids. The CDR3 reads CASSSLAGQETQYF. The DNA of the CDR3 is TGTGCCAGCAGTTCACTAGCGGGACAAGAGACCCAGTACTTC.

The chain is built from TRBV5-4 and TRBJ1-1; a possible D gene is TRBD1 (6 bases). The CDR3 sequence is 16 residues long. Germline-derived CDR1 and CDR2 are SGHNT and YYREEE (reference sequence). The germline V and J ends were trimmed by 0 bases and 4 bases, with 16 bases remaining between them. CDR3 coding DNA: TGTGCCAGCAGCTTGGAATCCCCCACAGGGATCACTGAAGCTTTCTTT. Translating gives CASSLESPTGITEAFF.

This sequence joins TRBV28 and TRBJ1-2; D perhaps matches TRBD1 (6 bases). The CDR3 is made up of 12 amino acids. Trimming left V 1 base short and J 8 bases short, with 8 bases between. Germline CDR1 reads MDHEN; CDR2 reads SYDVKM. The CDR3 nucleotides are TGTGCCAGCAGTTTATCTGGGGGCGGCTACACCTTC. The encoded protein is CASSLSGGGYTF.

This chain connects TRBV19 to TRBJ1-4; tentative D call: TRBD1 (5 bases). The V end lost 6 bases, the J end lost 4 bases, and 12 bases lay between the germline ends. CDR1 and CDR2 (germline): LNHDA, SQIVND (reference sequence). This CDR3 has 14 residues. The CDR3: CASRTRDGNEKLFF. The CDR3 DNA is TGTGCCAGTAGGACGCGGGACGGTAATGAAAAACTGTTTTTT.

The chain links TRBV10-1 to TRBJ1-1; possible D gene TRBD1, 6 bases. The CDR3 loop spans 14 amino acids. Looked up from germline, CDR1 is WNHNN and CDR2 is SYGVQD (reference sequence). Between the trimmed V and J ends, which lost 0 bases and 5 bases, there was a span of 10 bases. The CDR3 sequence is CASSESAGETEAFF. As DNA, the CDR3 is TGCGCCAGCAGTGAGTCGGCAGGGGAAACTGAAGCTTTCTTT.

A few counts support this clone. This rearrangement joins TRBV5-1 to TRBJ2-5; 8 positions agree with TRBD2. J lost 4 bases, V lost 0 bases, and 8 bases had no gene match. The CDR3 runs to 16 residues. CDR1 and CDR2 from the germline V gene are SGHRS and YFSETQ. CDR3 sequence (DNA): TGCGCCAGCAGCTTGGACAGCTCGGCGGGAGGAGAGACCCAGTACTTC. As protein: CASSLDSSAGGETQYF. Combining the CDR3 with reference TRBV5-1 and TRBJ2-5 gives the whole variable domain KAGVTQTPRYLIKTRGQQVTLSCSPISGHRSVSWYQQTPGQGLQFLFEYFSETQRNKGNFPGRFSGRQFSNSRSEMNVSTLELGDSALYLCASSLDSSAGGETQYFGPGTRLLVL.